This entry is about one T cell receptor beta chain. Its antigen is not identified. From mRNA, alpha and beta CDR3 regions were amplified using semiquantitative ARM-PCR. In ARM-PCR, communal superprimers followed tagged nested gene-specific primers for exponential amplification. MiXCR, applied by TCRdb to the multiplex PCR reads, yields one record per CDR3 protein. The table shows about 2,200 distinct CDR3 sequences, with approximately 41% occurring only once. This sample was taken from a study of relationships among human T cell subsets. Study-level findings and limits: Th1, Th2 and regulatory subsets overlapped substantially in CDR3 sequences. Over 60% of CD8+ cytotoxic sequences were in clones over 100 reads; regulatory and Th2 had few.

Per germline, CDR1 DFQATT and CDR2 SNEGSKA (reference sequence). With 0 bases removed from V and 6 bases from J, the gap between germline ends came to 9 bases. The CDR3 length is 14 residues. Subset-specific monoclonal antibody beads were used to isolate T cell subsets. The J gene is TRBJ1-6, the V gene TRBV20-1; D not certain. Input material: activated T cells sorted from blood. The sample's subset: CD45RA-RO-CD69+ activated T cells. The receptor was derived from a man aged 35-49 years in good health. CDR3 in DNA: TGCAGTGCTAGAGATTTTGGACTTAATTCACCCCTCCACTTT. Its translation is CSARDFGLNSPLHF.